The clone carrying this T cell receptor (beta chain) appeared a single time. Its antigen remains unidentified. Normal lung was sampled as far from the tumour as possible, at least 3 cm. Sequencing used immunoSEQ multiplex PCR; TCRdb keeps in-frame clones, though not all of them. This table holds approximately 6,000 clones, roughly nine tenths found once. The data were taken from a study of immune cell composition in non-small cell lung cancer. Study results and limitations: Overall clonality, unlike maximal tumour-associated clone frequency, did not predict TIL reactivity.

Germline V CDR1 and CDR2: SGHTA, FQGTGA. The CDR3 length is 14 residues. V was trimmed by 2 bases and J by 2 bases, leaving 7 bases between them. This chain uses TRBV7-3 with TRBJ2-1; D possibly corresponds to TRBD2 (6 bases). The source of this sequence is a human donor with non-small cell lung cancer. Material: non-adjacent lung tissue. The CDR3 sequence is CASSLAGPYNEQFF. The DNA for the CDR3 is TGTGCCAGCAGCTTAGCGGGGCCCTACAATGAGCAGTTCTTC.